The 10 T cell receptor beta chains listed next were all sequenced from one sample in a study of Ad26.COV2.S vaccination and SARS-CoV-2 variants. Regarding treatment: approximately 18 received Ad26.COV2.S at low or high dose, single or two shots; several received placebo; per-sample allocation not given. On day 63 after the first injection, vaccine and placebo recipients gave samples. Sequencing used immunoSEQ multiplex PCR; TCRdb keeps in-frame clones, though not all of them. The data show 350,000 to 450,000 clones, roughly 85% seen once. This sample comprised peripheral blood, obtained in a trial of Ad26.COV2.S vaccine versus placebo. The receptors were gathered from a person between 18 and 65 years old who received the Ad26.COV2.S COVID-19 vaccine or a placebo.

The genes are TRBV7-9 and TRBJ1-2; D perhaps matches TRBD1 (5 bases). Looked up from germline, CDR1 is SEHNR and CDR2 is FQNEAQ (reference sequence). The CDR3 sequence is 17 residues long. V lost 2 bases and J lost 1, with 17 bases in between. The CDR3 bases are TGTGCCAGCAGCTTATCAATAAGCCCGGGGGTTAACTATGGCTACACCTTC. Its protein is CASSLSISPGVNYGYTF.

The chain links TRBV11-2 to TRBJ2-3; D could derive from TRBD1 or TRBD2 (5 bases each). Germline V CDR1 and CDR2: SGHAT, FQNNGV. V dropped 0 bases and J dropped 5 bases, with 15 bases sitting between them. The CDR3 is made up of 16 amino acids. The CDR3 spells CASSLDQSGLQDTQYF. The CDR3 DNA reads TGTGCCAGCAGCTTAGATCAATCGGGGCTTCAAGATACGCAGTATTTT.

This rearrangement joins TRBV5-4 to TRBJ2-4; no firm D call. The V and J ends lost 1 base and 1 base respectively, with 12 bases between them. The germline V gene has CDR1 SGHNT and CDR2 YYREEE (reference sequence). The CDR3 consists of 16 residues. CDR3 in amino acids: CASSLTLIGAKNIQYF. The CDR3 DNA reads as TGTGCCAGCAGCTTGACCCTAATCGGGGCCAAAAACATTCAGTACTTC.

V usage is TRBV7-9 and J usage is TRBJ2-7; D uncertain. CDR1 and CDR2 (germline): SEHNR, FQNEAQ (reference sequence). V was clipped by 5 bases and J by 2 bases, with 16 bases between them. The CDR3 covers 15 residues. The CDR3 sequence is CASSHTTEETYEQYF. The CDR3 DNA reads as TGTGCCAGCAGCCATACTACAGAAGAAACCTACGAGCAGTACTTC.

V is TRBV4-3 and J is TRBJ2-1; 9 bases are shared with TRBD1. V lost 4 bases, J lost 7 bases, and 8 bases stayed unmatched. The CDR3 totals 15 residues. Germline V gene data show CDR1 as LGHNA and CDR2 as YSLEER. CDR3: CASSLGTGILNEQFF. The CDR3 DNA is TGCGCCAGCAGCCTCGGGACAGGGATTCTAAATGAGCAGTTCTTC.

The rearrangement uses TRBV15 and TRBJ2-7; 10 bases line up with TRBD2. Germline V gives CDR1 LNHNV, CDR2 YYDKDF (reference sequence). V shed 0 bases and J 3 bases; nucleotides not matched to a gene: 5. The CDR3 is made up of 16 amino acids. In DNA, the CDR3 is TGTGCCACCAGCAGAGATCGGGCTAGCGGGGGCTACGAGCAGTACTTC. Its protein is CATSRDRASGGYEQYF.

This chain uses TRBV18 with TRBJ1-4; D not certain. Trimming stripped 3 bases from V and 2 bases from J, with 10 bases between. The length of the CDR3 is 15 residues. CDR1 and CDR2 from the germline V gene are KGHSH and LQKENI. CDR3 in amino acids: CASSPPGSTNEKLFF. CDR3 bases: TGTGCCAGCTCACCCCCCGGGTCTACTAATGAAAAACTGTTTTTT.

This CDR3 reads CASSPPSLPTSGNTIYF. In nucleotides, the CDR3 is TGTGCCAGCAGCCCCCCCAGCTTACCAACCTCTGGAAACACCATATATTTT. This rearrangement joins TRBV5-6 to TRBJ1-3; D is unresolved. The germline V gene encodes CDR1 SGHDT and CDR2 YYEEEE. The CDR3 is made up of 17 amino acids. Trimming removed 4 bases from V and 0 bases from J, with 17 bases in between.

Only one count was recorded for this clone. The rearrangement links TRBV12-5 to TRBJ1-5; TRBD1 might be the D (5 bases). Germline V gene lookup returns CDR1 LGHNT and CDR2 FRNRAP. V lost 1 base to trimming and J lost 9 bases, with 7 bases between them. This CDR3 has 12 residues. The CDR3, as DNA: TGTGCTAGTGGTTTGGATGGGGCGCCCCAGCATTTT. It yields the protein CASGLDGAPQHF.

The V call is TRBV4-3, the J call TRBJ2-3, with a weak D call TRBD1 (5 bases). Trimming left V 1 base short and J 3 bases short, with 8 bases between. This CDR3 contains 14 residues. Germline V gives CDR1 LGHNA, CDR2 YSLEER. Here the CDR3 reads CASSQGGATDTQYF. CDR3 bases: TGCGCCAGCAGCCAAGGTGGGGCTACAGATACGCAGTATTTT.